The clone carrying this TCR beta chain came up once. The record originates from a study of blood T cell repertoires in COVID-19. Study-wide context: T cells, B-cell-depleted T cells, or PBMCs supplied cDNA or gDNA.

Authors' methods: Estimation of nucleated cell counts relied on the amplification of reference gene primers. The method was immunoSEQ multiplex PCR; TCRdb's version includes in-frame clones alone and lacks a portion of them. V and J calls and clone size are as listed in that table; D and trimming were resolved from the DNA. The repertoire has about 140,000 clones, about 87% of them found once; the top ten carry around 5.4%. This CDR3 spans 13 amino acids. V was clipped by 2 bases and J by 5 bases, with 9 bases between them. CDR1 and CDR2 (germline): SNHLY, FYNNEI. The origin of this receptor is a human donor in a cohort sampled during active COVID-19. Sequencing used peripheral blood. This chain uses TRBV2 with TRBJ1-2, with D perhaps TRBD1 (6 bases). This CDR3 reads CASSERQEYGYTF. The DNA of the CDR3 is TGTGCCAGCAGTGAACGACAGGAGTATGGCTACACCTTC.